This is a list of T cell receptor beta chains from one sample in a study of cytomegalovirus exposure and HLA in healthy donors. The assay was immunoSEQ multiplex PCR, and TCRdb's table has in-frame clones only and misses some. Of approximately 110,000 clones listed, 75% to 80% are singletons. The sample was PBMCs. These receptors all stem from a man aged 35 to 55 in good health and CMV-seronegative. Both conserved end residues are part of each CDR3. The D gene is left open where the match is weak. Some rows mark clone size as missing; the rest say once, few, many or name a class of expanded clone.

J gene: TRBJ1-5; clone size: NA; V gene: TRBV6-1; D gene: TRBD1; CDR3 DNA: TGTGCCAGCAGTGATAACAGGGGGGGGCAGCCCCAGCATTTT; CDR3 protein: CASSDNRGGQPQHF
J gene: TRBJ2-7; clone size: NA; V gene: TRBV14; D gene: TRBD1; CDR3 DNA: TGTGCCAGCAGCCAAGAATCCTTAGGACAGGACTACGAGCAGTACTTC; CDR3 protein: CASSQESLGQDYEQYF
J gene: TRBJ2-7; clone size: NA; V gene: TRBV19; D gene: TRBD2; CDR3 DNA: TGTGCCAGTAGCATGATAGCGGGTGGAGCCTACGAGCAGTACTTC; CDR3 protein: CASSMIAGGAYEQYF
J gene: TRBJ2-3; clone size: once; V gene: TRBV9; D gene: NA; CDR3 DNA: TGTGCCAGCAGCGTCCAAGATACGCAGTATTTT; CDR3 protein: CASSVQDTQYF
J gene: TRBJ2-2; clone size: NA; V gene: TRBV5-1; D gene: NA; CDR3 DNA: TGCGCCAGCACTTTGTACAGTATCGGGGAGCTGTTTTTT; CDR3 protein: CASTLYSIGELFF
J gene: TRBJ2-5; clone size: NA; V gene: TRBV6-5; D gene: NA; CDR3 DNA: TGTGCCAGCAGTCCAACCCAGGGGGAGACCCAGTACTTC; CDR3 protein: CASSPTQGETQYF
J gene: TRBJ1-1; clone size: NA; V gene: TRBV7-9; D gene: TRBD1; CDR3 DNA: TGTGCCAGCAGCTCACCACAGGGGGACCGAGTTCCTGACACTGAAGCTTTCTTT; CDR3 protein: CASSSPQGDRVPDTEAFF
J gene: TRBJ1-2; clone size: NA; V gene: TRBV20-1; D gene: NA; CDR3 DNA: TGCAGTGCGGGAGGGGGGGTCGTCTACACCTTC; CDR3 protein: CSAGGGVVYTF
J gene: TRBJ1-3; clone size: NA; V gene: TRBV9; D gene: NA; CDR3 DNA: TGTGCCAGCAGCGCCCAGACATCCACTGGAAACACCATATATTTT; CDR3 protein: CASSAQTSTGNTIYF
J gene: TRBJ2-1; clone size: NA; V gene: TRBV13; D gene: TRBD2; CDR3 DNA: TGTGCCAGCAGCTTAAGTCAGCGGGGGGGCCCCAATGAGCAGTTCTTC; CDR3 protein: CASSLSQRGGPNEQFF
J gene: TRBJ1-5; clone size: few; V gene: TRBV5-4; D gene: NA; CDR3 DNA: TGTGCCAGCAGCTTCCATGGCGGAAATAGCAATCAGCCCCAGCATTTT; CDR3 protein: CASSFHGGNSNQPQHF
J gene: TRBJ1-1; clone size: NA; V gene: TRBV9; D gene: NA; CDR3 DNA: TGTGCCAGCAGCGTAGCTAGCGGCTCGGGGAACACTGAAGCTTTCTTT; CDR3 protein: CASSVASGSGNTEAFF
J gene: TRBJ1-5; clone size: NA; V gene: TRBV5-6; D gene: NA; CDR3 DNA: TGTGCCAGCAGCTTGCCATACAGGGCAGCTGATAGCAATCAGCCCCAGCATTTT; CDR3 protein: CASSLPYRAADSNQPQHF
J gene: TRBJ1-1; clone size: NA; V gene: TRBV5-4; D gene: NA; CDR3 DNA: TGTGCCAGCAGCCCCTTGAACACTGAAGCTTTCTTT; CDR3 protein: CASSPLNTEAFF
J gene: TRBJ2-7; clone size: NA; V gene: TRBV2; D gene: TRBD2; CDR3 DNA: TGTGCCAGCAGAGGACTAGCGGGGGGGGTATACGAGCAGTACTTC; CDR3 protein: CASRGLAGGVYEQYF
J gene: TRBJ1-1; clone size: NA; V gene: TRBV5-6; D gene: NA; CDR3 DNA: TGTGCCAGCAGCCGTAGAGACTTATCAAATGAAGCTTTCTTT; CDR3 protein: CASSRRDLSNEAFF
J gene: TRBJ1-1; clone size: NA; V gene: TRBV19; D gene: NA; CDR3 DNA: TGTGCCAGTAGTTACAGGGTCGGCACTGAAGCTTTCTTT; CDR3 protein: CASSYRVGTEAFF
J gene: TRBJ1-5; clone size: NA; V gene: TRBV7-2; D gene: NA; CDR3 DNA: TGTGCCAGCAGCTTAGGATTTCAGAAGCCCCAGCATTTT; CDR3 protein: CASSLGFQKPQHF
J gene: TRBJ2-6; clone size: NA; V gene: TRBV19; D gene: TRBD2; CDR3 DNA: TGTGCCAGTAGTACCCCCCAGCGGGGGCCGAGCTCTGGGGCCAACGTCCTGACTTTC; CDR3 protein: CASSTPQRGPSSGANVLTF
J gene: TRBJ2-4; clone size: NA; V gene: TRBV6-5; D gene: NA; CDR3 DNA: TGTGCCAGCAGTTCGGCCGGCCGGCCAGGCAAAAACATTCAGTACTTC; CDR3 protein: CASSSAGRPGKNIQYF
J gene: TRBJ2-7; clone size: NA; V gene: TRBV5-1; D gene: TRBD2; CDR3 DNA: TGCGCCAGCAGCCACCAAAGCTTAGAGCGGGGGGCTCCGATCTACGAGCAGTACTTC; CDR3 protein: CASSHQSLERGAPIYEQYF
J gene: TRBJ2-3; clone size: few; V gene: TRBV5-4; D gene: NA; CDR3 DNA: TGTGCCAGCAGCCTAGACTTCACCTCCACAGATACGCAGTATTTT; CDR3 protein: CASSLDFTSTDTQYF
J gene: TRBJ2-3; clone size: few; V gene: TRBV7-9; D gene: NA; CDR3 DNA: TGTGCCAGCAGCTTAGAACACGATACGCAGTATTTT; CDR3 protein: CASSLEHDTQYF
J gene: TRBJ1-5; clone size: NA; V gene: TRBV9; D gene: TRBD1; CDR3 DNA: TGTGCCAGCAGCGAGGGACAGGGGGCGGAACAGCCCCAGCATTTT; CDR3 protein: CASSEGQGAEQPQHF
J gene: TRBJ2-7; clone size: once; V gene: TRBV9; D gene: NA; CDR3 DNA: TGTGCCAGCAGCGTAGAGGGGACACATTCCTACGAGCAGTACTTC; CDR3 protein: CASSVEGTHSYEQYF
J gene: TRBJ2-7; clone size: NA; V gene: TRBV18; D gene: TRBD1; CDR3 DNA: TGTGCCAGCTCACAGACCGGGACAGCCTACGAGCAGTACTTC; CDR3 protein: CASSQTGTAYEQYF
J gene: TRBJ2-6; clone size: once; V gene: TRBV9; D gene: TRBD1; CDR3 DNA: TGTGCCAGCAGCGCCCCCGGGACAGAGAGCCCCTCTGGGGCCAACGTCCTGACTTTC; CDR3 protein: CASSAPGTESPSGANVLTF
J gene: TRBJ2-1; clone size: NA; V gene: TRBV2; D gene: NA; CDR3 DNA: TGTGCCAGCTCAAGGTCCTTGAGGTACAATGAGCAGTTCTTC; CDR3 protein: CASSRSLRYNEQFF
J gene: TRBJ2-3; clone size: NA; V gene: TRBV18; D gene: TRBD1; CDR3 DNA: TGTGCCAGCTCAACGGGACAGGGACCAGATACGCAGTATTTT; CDR3 protein: CASSTGQGPDTQYF
J gene: TRBJ2-3; clone size: NA; V gene: TRBV4-3; D gene: NA; CDR3 DNA: TGCGCCAGCAGCCAGGGGCGAGGCACAGATACGCAGTATTTT; CDR3 protein: CASSQGRGTDTQYF
J gene: TRBJ1-5; clone size: NA; V gene: TRBV28; D gene: TRBD1; CDR3 DNA: TGTGCCAGCAGTCCCCAGGGCAGGGGGCGTTTTCAGCCCCAGCATTTT; CDR3 protein: CASSPQGRGRFQPQHF
J gene: TRBJ2-5; clone size: NA; V gene: TRBV5-4; D gene: NA; CDR3 DNA: TGTGCCAGCAGCTTAGGGGGGGCTTCACAAGAGACCCAGTACTTC; CDR3 protein: CASSLGGASQETQYF